Each of the 24 T cell receptor beta chains below was sequenced from the same sample in a study of human T cells and chemical hapten exposure. TCRdb recomputed calls from the RACE reads with MiXCR, one row per CDR3 protein. The sample contains 120,000 to 150,000 distinct CDR3 sequences, 12% of which appear only once. Time point noted: patch test 2, 6 weeks after DPC sensitization. This sample's treatment: therapeutic diphenylcyclopropenone sensitization with weekly scalp DPC. Sequenced material: whole blood, taken in connection with sensitization to the hapten diphenylcyclopropenone (DPC). The receptors come from a woman aged 50 to 60 with alopecia areata. Some clones in this sample may be carry-over from other donors' samples.

J is TRBJ2-5 and V is TRBV20-1; 9 bases fit TRBD1. The V gene end was trimmed by 6 bases and the J gene end by 5 bases; junction bases not matched to a gene: 13. The germline V gene encodes CDR1 DFQATT and CDR2 SNEGSKA (reference sequence). This CDR3 region has 15 residues. CDR3: CSAQAGQGSGETQYF. The CDR3 region has the DNA TGCAGTGCCCAGGCGGGACAGGGAAGTGGGGAGACCCAGTACTTC.

The chain carries TRBV29-1 and TRBJ2-1, with TRBD2 identical over 11 bases. The germline gives CDR1 SQVTM, CDR2 ANQGSEA. Germline trimming cut 3 bases from V and 11 bases from J; bases unmatched to any gene: 6. The CDR3 totals 13 residues. CDR3 in DNA: TGCAGCGTTGACGCTAGCGGGGGGTCTAAGCAGTTCTTC. It encodes CSVDASGGSKQFF.

A few counts support this clonotype. V is TRBV4-3 and J is TRBJ2-1, with 7 bases aligning to TRBD2. CDR3 length: 17 residues. Losses at the gene ends were 1 base for V and 10 bases for J; bases not matched to a gene: 16. Germline CDR1 and CDR2: LGHNA and YSLEER. The CDR3 loop reads CASSQGNLAVETREQFF. CDR3 nucleotide sequence: TGCGCCAGCAGCCAAGGTAATCTAGCGGTGGAGACAAGGGAGCAGTTCTTC.

Only a few counts were recorded for this clonotype. The chain employs TRBV6-2 or TRBV6-3 and TRBJ2-1, with a weak D call TRBD2 (6 bases). Trimming cost V 8 bases and J 5 bases, with 10 bases left between them. Per the germline V gene, CDR1 is MNHEY and CDR2 is SVGEGT. This CDR3 contains 12 residues. The CDR3 coding sequence is TGTGCCAGCGCATGGAGGGACAATGAGCAGTTCTTC. Protein sequence: CASAWRDNEQFF.

V and J are TRBV29-1 and TRBJ2-5; 9 nucleotides line up with TRBD1. There are 16 residues in the CDR3. V trimming: 8 bases; J trimming: 1 base; junction bases outside the gene matches: 14. Germline lookup yields CDR1 SQVTM and CDR2 ANQGSEA. CDR3 sequence (DNA): TGCAGCTTTGGGAGGTCAGGACAGGGGAGCCAAGAGACCCAGTACTTC. Translated, it gives CSFGRSGQGSQETQYF.

This clonotype was observed a few times. The rearrangement uses TRBV20-1 and TRBJ2-1; 10 bases line up with TRBD1. V shed 5 bases and J 6 bases; nucleotides not matched to a gene: 7. The CDR3 has 14 amino acids. Germline assignment: CDR1 DFQATT and CDR2 SNEGSKA (reference sequence). The CDR3: CSAPGTGDPNEQFF. The DNA of the CDR3 is TGCAGTGCTCCCGGGACAGGGGATCCCAATGAGCAGTTCTTC.

This clonotype was observed a few times. The gene calls are TRBV27 and TRBJ1-5; no clear D gene. V lost 4 bases to trimming and J lost 2 bases, with 9 bases between them. CDR3 length: 14 amino acids. Germline CDR1 is MNHEY and CDR2 is SMNVEV (reference sequence). The CDR3 bases are TGTGCCAGCAGTTCCGGTATCGGCAATCAGCCCCAGCATTTT. It is translated as CASSSGIGNQPQHF.

There are a few counts of this clonotype. The chain joins TRBV27 to TRBJ2-3; no definite D call. Germline CDR1 reads MNHEY; CDR2 reads SMNVEV (reference sequence). Trimming took off 2 bases at V and 8 bases at J, with 8 bases between the two ends. The CDR3 extends over 12 amino acids. CDR3 residues: CASSLGKGTQYF. CDR3 in DNA: TGTGCCAGCAGTTTAGGAAAGGGTACGCAGTATTTT.

This rearrangement joins TRBV10-1 to TRBJ2-3, with D perhaps TRBD2 (5 bases). Trimming took 1 base from V and 8 from J, leaving 10 bases between them. Germline values: CDR1 WNHNN, CDR2 SYGVQD (reference sequence). The CDR3 length is 13 residues. The CDR3 DNA follows: TGCGCCAGCAGTGAGTTACTAGAAGGTACGCAGTATTTT. Translated: CASSELLEGTQYF.

This clonotype was seen a handful of times. This CDR3 reads CASKWETGTNGELFF. CDR3 nucleotide sequence: TGTGCCAGCAAATGGGAGACAGGGACCAACGGGGAGCTGTTTTTT. This rearrangement joins TRBV6-1 to TRBJ2-2; TRBD1 matches at 7 bases. The CDR3 length is 15 residues. Trimming took 7 bases from V and 7 from J; bases not matched to a gene: 12. Germline CDR1 and CDR2: MNHNS and SASEGT.

A few counts support this clonotype. The J gene is TRBJ2-3, the V gene TRBV7-2, with 8 bases that match TRBD2. The germline CDR1 and CDR2 sequences are SGHTA and FQGNSA. V lost 5 bases to trimming and J lost 3 bases; unmatched junction nucleotides: 1. CDR3 length equals 13 residues. The CDR3 sequence: CASSSGRTDTQYF. The DNA of the CDR3 is TGTGCCAGCAGCAGCGGGAGAACAGATACGCAGTATTTT.

The chain couples TRBV5-5 to TRBJ2-5; weak D call: TRBD1 (6 bases). Germline lookup yields CDR1 SGHKS and CDR2 YYEKEE (reference sequence). The V gene lost 1 base and the J gene lost 0 bases, with 16 bases spanning the gap. This CDR3 contains 17 residues. CDR3 DNA sequence: TGTGCCAGCAGCTTGTTTTCGACAGGAGCATACCAAGAGACCCAGTACTTC. Protein sequence: CASSLFSTGAYQETQYF.

CDR3 sequence reads: CSARGGVGGFEQFF. CDR3 nucleotides: TGCAGCGCCAGAGGAGGGGTCGGGGGGTTTGAGCAGTTCTTC. This chain connects TRBV29-1 to TRBJ2-1; 7 positions agree with TRBD2. Looked up from germline, CDR1 is SQVTM and CDR2 is ANQGSEA. V lost 7 bases and J lost 9; bases outside the gene matches: 15. This CDR3 spans 14 amino acids.

About this clonotype: Being one base from a much bigger clone, this may be a read error. J is TRBJ2-2 and V is TRBV5-1, with D perhaps TRBD1 or TRBD2 (5 bases each). CDR1 and CDR2 from the germline V gene are SGHRS and YFSETQ. The CDR3 is 18 amino acids. For the CDR3, the DNA is TGCGCCAGCAGACATTACCGAGAGGGGCTACCGAACACCGGGGAGCCGTTTTTT. This sequence encodes CASRHYREGLPNTGEPFF.

A few counts support this clonotype. The J gene is TRBJ2-2, the V gene TRBV18, with TRBD2 matching over 14 bases. Germline loops: CDR1 KGHSH, CDR2 LQKENI. V dropped 0 bases and J dropped 0; count of bases not matched to a gene: 3. The CDR3 is made up of 19 amino acids. CDR3 in DNA: TGTGCCAGCTCACCACCGGGACTAGCGGGAGTCCCGAACACCGGGGAGCTGTTTTTT. Protein: CASSPPGLAGVPNTGELFF.

The V and J genes are TRBV5-1 and TRBJ1-2; possibly TRBD1 for D (6 bases). CDR3 length: 14 residues. V dropped 0 bases and J dropped 6 bases, with 12 bases sitting between them. The germline CDR1 and CDR2 sequences are SGHRS and YFSETQ. CDR3 protein: CASSLVGGDDGYTF. In DNA form, the CDR3 reads TGCGCCAGCAGCTTGGTGGGGGGCGACGATGGCTACACCTTC.

There are a few counts of this clonotype. The rearrangement joins TRBV29-1 to TRBJ2-1, with D perhaps matching TRBD1 (7 bases). Trimming stripped 6 bases from V and 3 bases from J, with 15 bases between. This CDR3 contains 14 residues. Per the germline V gene, CDR1 is SQVTM and CDR2 is ANQGSEA. The CDR3 region is CSVTRDRSYNEQFF. CDR3 DNA: TGCAGCGTCACGCGGGACAGAAGCTACAATGAGCAGTTCTTC.

V usage is TRBV9 and J usage is TRBJ2-2; D may match TRBD1 or TRBD2 (5 bases each). V lost 4 bases to trimming and J lost 0 bases, with 13 bases between them. Germline CDR1 and CDR2: SGDLS and YYNGEE. This CDR3 has 16 residues. In DNA, the CDR3 is TGTGCCAGCAGCCCAACCGGGACGGCGAACACCGGGGAGCTGTTTTTT. Amino acid sequence: CASSPTGTANTGELFF. Filled out from reference TRBV9 and TRBJ2-2, the complete variable domain reads DSGVTQTPKHLITATGQRVTLRCSPRSGDLSVYWYQQSLDQGLQFLIQYYNGEERAKGNILERFSAQQFPDLHSELNLSSLELGDSALYFCASSPTGTANTGELFFGEGSRLTVL.

This clonotype was picked up a small number of times. The rearrangement uses TRBV7-3 and TRBJ2-6; D gene uncertain. Looked up from germline, CDR1 is SGHTA and CDR2 is FQGTGA. V dropped 2 bases and J dropped 0 bases, with 8 bases sitting between them. This CDR3 has 16 residues. CDR3 sequence reads: CASSLRAGSGANVLTF. Written as DNA, the CDR3 is TGTGCCAGCAGCTTACGGGCTGGCTCTGGGGCCAACGTCCTGACTTTC.

This clonotype appeared many times. The chain joins TRBV5-4 to TRBJ1-2, with TRBD1 as a possible D gene (5 bases). The CDR3 length is 15 residues. The germline CDR1 and CDR2 sequences are SGHNT and YYREEE (reference sequence). Trimming pared 0 bases from V and 8 bases from J, leaving 17 bases between. In nucleotides, the CDR3 is TGTGCCAGCAGCTTGGATACCCAGGGAGGTTACGGCTACACCTTC. It specifies CASSLDTQGGYGYTF.

The chain uses TRBV29-1 and TRBJ2-5; D may match TRBD1 or TRBD2 (6 bases each). In germline, CDR1 is SQVTM, CDR2 ANQGSEA. Trimming cost V 5 bases and J 0 bases, with 13 bases left between them. This CDR3 contains 14 residues. In DNA form, the CDR3 reads TGCAGCGTTCACCCGCGGGACAACCAAGAGACCCAGTACTTC. Its translation: CSVHPRDNQETQYF.

The rearrangement uses TRBV19 and TRBJ2-1; D assignment may be TRBD1 or TRBD2 (7 bases each). Between the trimmed V and J ends, which lost 10 bases and 2 bases, there was a span of 18 bases. CDR3 length: 15 amino acids. Germline CDR1 reads LNHDA; CDR2 reads SQIVND (reference sequence). The CDR3 DNA reads TGTGCCACCGTCAGGGGGGGGGACCCCTACAATGAGCAGTTCTTC. It codes for CATVRGGDPYNEQFF.

The rearrangement uses TRBV10-2 and TRBJ2-7; possibly TRBD1 for D (6 bases). This CDR3 is 13 amino acids long. From germline, CDR1 is WSHSY and CDR2 SAAADI. The ends were cut back, 8 bases at V and 3 bases at J, with 14 bases in the middle. The CDR3 protein is CASGRDRNYEQYF. In DNA form, the CDR3 reads TGCGCCAGCGGACGAGACAGGAACTACGAGCAGTACTTC.

This clonotype was picked up many times. The chain employs TRBV7-2 and TRBJ2-1; TRBD2 aligns across 7 bases. The CDR3 covers 16 residues. The ends lost 1 base at V and 9 bases at J; junction bases unmatched: 12. Germline V gene lookup returns CDR1 SGHTA and CDR2 FQGNSA. CDR3 in DNA: TGTGCCAGCAGCTTAGTTCTCAGGACTAGGGGCGGTGAGCAGTTCTTC. Amino acids: CASSLVLRTRGGEQFF.